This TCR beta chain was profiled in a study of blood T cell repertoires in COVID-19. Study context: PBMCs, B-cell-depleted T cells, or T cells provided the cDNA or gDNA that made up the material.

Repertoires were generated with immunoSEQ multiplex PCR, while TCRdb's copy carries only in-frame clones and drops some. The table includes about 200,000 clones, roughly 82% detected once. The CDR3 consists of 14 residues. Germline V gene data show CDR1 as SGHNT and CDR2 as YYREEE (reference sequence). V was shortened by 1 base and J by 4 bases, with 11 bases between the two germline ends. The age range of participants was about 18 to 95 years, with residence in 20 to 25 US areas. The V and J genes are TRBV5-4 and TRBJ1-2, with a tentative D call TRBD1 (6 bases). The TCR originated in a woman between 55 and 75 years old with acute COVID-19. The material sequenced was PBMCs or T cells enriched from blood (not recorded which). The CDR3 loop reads CASSLKGQSYGYTF. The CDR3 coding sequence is TGTGCCAGCAGCTTGAAAGGACAGTCCTATGGCTACACCTTC.